The 8 T cell receptor beta chains below were found in one sample sequenced in a study of T-cell reconstitution after alpha-beta-depleted transplantation in children. Library preparation (for TCRbeta) was performed with unique molecular identifiers. TCRdb ran MiXCR on the PCR reads and lists one entry per CDR3 protein. This sample carries about 610,000 distinct CDR3 sequences, roughly 10% of them seen once, and the ten largest clones take roughly 4%. The sequenced sample was PBMCs from the stem cell graft donor, obtained from the stem cell graft. The receptor set was obtained from a human donor who donated a stem cell graft to a child with acute myeloid leukemia.

The chain has TRBV20-1 and TRBJ1-5; 10 bases map to TRBD1. Germline values: CDR1 DFQATT, CDR2 SNEGSKA (reference sequence). The CDR3 is 18 residues long. CDR3 protein: CRAASTARETGGRQPQHF. DNA of the CDR3: TGCAGAGCGGCGTCCACTGCGCGGGAGACAGGGGGCCGACAGCCCCAGCATTTT.

A remark on this clonotype: The CDR3 ends on some other residue instead of the conserved phenylalanine or tryptophan, so this is likely a read error. The genes are TRBV20-1 and TRBJ2-7, with 12 nucleotides matching TRBD2. Per the germline V gene, CDR1 is DFQATT and CDR2 is SNEGSKA (reference sequence). The length of the CDR3 is 13 residues. The J segment lost 6 bases and the V segment lost 5 bases, leaving 5 bases of the junction unmatched. CDR3 bases: TGCAGTGCTGTAACTAGCGGGAGGCGCGAGCAGTACTGC. Protein sequence: CSAVTSGRREQYC.

This clonotype has ten or more counts. The gene calls are TRBV7-9 and TRBJ2-3, with TRBD1 identical over 8 bases. The germline gives CDR1 SEHNR, CDR2 FQNEAQ (reference sequence). The CDR3 spans 16 residues. The ends lost 5 bases at V and 3 bases at J; junction bases unmatched: 10. DNA of the CDR3: TGTGCCAGCAGCAGACGGACAGGGATGGGGACAGATACGCAGTATTTT. This translates into CASSRRTGMGTDTQYF.

This clonotype was counted a few times. The chain combines TRBV27 with TRBJ2-5, with D possibly being TRBD2 (5 bases). The CDR3 loop spans 15 amino acids. Germline values: CDR1 MNHEY, CDR2 SMNVEV (reference sequence). Trimming took off 5 bases at V and 2 bases at J, with 15 bases between the two ends. The CDR3 region is CASSPLLERQETQYF. The CDR3 region has the DNA TGTGCCAGCAGTCCGCTCCTGGAGCGGCAAGAGACCCAGTACTTC.

This clonotype has at least ten counts. The rearrangement joins TRBV25-1 to TRBJ1-2, with TRBD1 as a possible D gene (5 bases). V lost 0 bases and J 6 bases, leaving 14 bases between the germline ends. Germline loops: CDR1 MGHDK, CDR2 SYGVNS. The CDR3 loop spans 15 amino acids. CDR3 in amino acids: CASSEYTGGIDGYTF. The CDR3 DNA sequence: TGTGCCAGCAGTGAATATACAGGAGGGATTGATGGCTACACCTTC.

This clonotype has just a few counts. This chain uses TRBV5-1 with TRBJ2-1; D tentatively reads TRBD1 or TRBD2 (5 bases each). V lost 5 bases and J lost 9, with 18 bases in between. Per the germline V gene, CDR1 is SGHRS and CDR2 is YFSETQ. CDR3 length equals 14 residues. DNA of the CDR3: TGCGCCAGCAGACTCCCCGGGGCGACAAGTGAGCAGTTCTTC. Translating gives CASRLPGATSEQFF.

At least ten counts were recorded for this clonotype. The chain uses TRBV7-2 and TRBJ2-7; 8 positions agree with TRBD1. CDR1 is SGHTA, CDR2 FQGNSA, per germline. The CDR3 is 15 amino acids. The junction had 8 bases not matched to a gene; V was cut back by 2 bases and J by 5 bases. The CDR3 nucleotides are TGTGCCAGCAGCTTAAAAGGGGACAGGACCGACGAGCAGTACTTC. Its translation is CASSLKGDRTDEQYF.

The chain carries TRBV6-7 and TRBJ2-3; no reliable D call. TRBV6-7 is classed as an ORF, of uncertain function. The V end lost 4 bases, the J end lost 5 bases, and 16 bases lay between the germline ends. This CDR3 comprises 15 residues. CDR3 protein: CASSFPESWLDTQYF. In DNA, the CDR3 is TGTGCCAGCAGTTTTCCGGAAAGCTGGTTAGATACGCAGTATTTT.